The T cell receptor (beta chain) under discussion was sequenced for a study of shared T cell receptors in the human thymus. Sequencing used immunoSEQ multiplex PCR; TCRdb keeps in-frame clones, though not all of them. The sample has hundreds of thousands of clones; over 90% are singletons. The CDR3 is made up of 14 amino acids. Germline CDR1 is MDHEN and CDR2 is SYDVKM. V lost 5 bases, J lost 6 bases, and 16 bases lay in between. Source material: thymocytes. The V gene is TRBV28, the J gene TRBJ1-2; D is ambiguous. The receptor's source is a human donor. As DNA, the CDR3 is TGTGCCAGCAGTCCAACCACCGGGGTCCATGGCTACACCTTC. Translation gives CASSPTTGVHGYTF.